The 6 T cell receptor beta chains below come from one sample, sequenced in a study of blood T cell repertoires in COVID-19. The repertoire was sequenced with immunoSEQ multiplex PCR; TCRdb's copy has only in-frame clones and lacks some. Of approximately 35,000 clones in the sample, 65% to 90% were seen once. Sequenced sample: peripheral blood. These receptors all stem from a man older than 75 with active COVID-19.

The J gene is TRBJ2-7, the V gene TRBV11-2; a possible D gene is TRBD2 (5 bases). V dropped 0 bases and J dropped 2 bases, with 11 bases sitting between them. Germline-derived CDR1 and CDR2 are SGHAT and FQNNGV. CDR3 size: 15 residues. The CDR3 coding sequence is TGTGCCAGCAGCTTAGATTCCGGGAACACCTACGAGCAGTACTTC. Its translation: CASSLDSGNTYEQYF.

This chain links TRBV7-2 with TRBJ1-4, with TRBD1 matching over 7 bases. Germline-derived CDR1 and CDR2 are SGHTA and FQGNSA. The CDR3 sequence is 15 residues long. After removal of 5 bases from V and 3 bases from J, the junction contained 6 bases not matched to a gene. CDR3 amino acids: CASSPRQGANEKLFF. The CDR3 DNA reads TGTGCCAGCAGCCCGCGACAGGGAGCTAATGAAAAACTGTTTTTT.

This clone was recorded only once. The V call is TRBV5-1, the J call TRBJ2-7; no firm D call. This CDR3 has 13 amino acids. Germline CDR1 reads SGHRS; CDR2 reads YFSETQ. The V gene lost 0 bases and the J gene lost 6 bases, with 10 bases spanning the gap. The CDR3 region is CASSLEQFSEQYF. The CDR3, as DNA: TGCGCCAGCAGCTTGGAACAGTTCTCCGAGCAGTACTTC.

This clone was counted only a few times. CDR3 bases: TGTGCCAGCAGGGGACAGGGGGTTTCCTACGAGCAGTACTTC. It codes for CASRGQGVSYEQYF. The genes are TRBV28 and TRBJ2-7, with 11 positions matching TRBD1. CDR1 is MDHEN and CDR2 is SYDVKM in the germline V gene. This CDR3 has 14 residues. V gave up 6 bases and J gave up 1 base; unmatched junction bases: 2.

By proportion, this clone is medium-sized (0.01 to 0.1%). This chain joins TRBV6-5 and TRBJ2-7; D ambiguous. V lost 6 bases and J lost 3, with 12 bases in between. CDR1 is MNHEY and CDR2 is SVGAGI in the germline V gene. The CDR3 consists of 13 residues. The CDR3 here is CASRGLTDYEQYF. The CDR3 nucleotides are TGTGCCAGCAGGGGCCTAACCGACTACGAGCAGTACTTC.

V gene TRBV18 combines with J gene TRBJ1-1; 7 nucleotides align to TRBD1. Trimming removed 6 bases from V and 4 bases from J; junction bases left unmatched: 8. Germline CDR1 reads KGHSH; CDR2 reads LQKENI. The CDR3 is 14 amino acids. The CDR3 nucleotides read TGTGCCAGCTCCCCCCTTGGACAGGTCACTGAAGCTTTCTTT. Amino acids: CASSPLGQVTEAFF.